This entry lists 13 T cell receptor beta chains sequenced from one sample in a study of early T cells in non-severe SARS-CoV-2 infection. TCRdb re-derived calls from the 5' RACE reads in MiXCR, one entry per CDR3 protein. The sample contains approximately 100,000 distinct CDR3 sequences, over 15% of which appear only once. The specimen sequenced was whole blood. Every receptor here comes from an adult who was a healthcare worker with PCR-confirmed SARS-CoV-2 infection or an uninfected control (not recorded which).

The genes are TRBV20-1 and TRBJ2-7; 9 nucleotides match TRBD1. CDR3 size: 13 residues. After removal of 5 bases from V and 6 bases from J, the junction contained 8 bases not matched to a gene. The germline V gene encodes CDR1 DFQATT and CDR2 SNEGSKA (reference sequence). For the CDR3, the DNA is TGCAGTGCTGACCGTACAGGGGGCGTCGAGCAGTACTTC. Translated: CSADRTGGVEQYF.

The J gene is TRBJ1-5, the V gene TRBV6-5, with no clear D. V was pared by 2 bases and J by 5 bases, with 10 bases between. The germline gives CDR1 MNHEY, CDR2 SVGAGI. The CDR3 has 14 residues. The CDR3 region has the DNA TGTGCCAGCAGTTACGGAGGGCAGGATCAGCCCCAGCATTTT. This sequence encodes CASSYGGQDQPQHF.

The rearrangement joins TRBV10-3 to TRBJ2-7, with D hard to call. Germline values: CDR1 ENHRY, CDR2 SYGVKD. V gave up 8 bases and J gave up 3 bases, with 8 bases separating them. This CDR3 has 11 residues. CDR3 in amino acids: CAISANYEQYF. The CDR3 bases are TGTGCCATCTCAGCCAACTACGAGCAGTACTTC.

The table lists this clonotype with a few counts. The V gene is TRBV9, the J gene TRBJ2-5; D is undetermined. The germline V gene encodes CDR1 SGDLS and CDR2 YYNGEE. This CDR3 is built from 9 residues. Trimming shortened V by 3 bases and J by 7 bases, and 1 base separated the two germline ends. The CDR3 loop reads CASSGTQYF. CDR3 in DNA: TGTGCCAGCAGCGGGACCCAGTACTTC.

V and J are TRBV7-9 and TRBJ2-1; D is possibly TRBD1 (5 bases). The CDR3 contains 12 residues. CDR1 and CDR2 (germline): SEHNR, FQNEAQ (reference sequence). V was clipped by 4 bases and J by 7 bases, with 8 bases between them. The CDR3 reads CASSSRENEQFF. The CDR3 DNA follows: TGTGCCAGCAGCTCCAGGGAAAATGAGCAGTTCTTC.

The chain couples TRBV28 to TRBJ1-1; the match to TRBD1 covers 7 bases. Germline V lookup: CDR1 MDHEN, CDR2 SYDVKM. There are 15 residues in the CDR3. Germline trimming cut 5 bases from V and 2 bases from J; bases unmatched to any gene: 8. The CDR3 nucleotides read TGTGCCAGCAGTCCCTTGACAGGGATTAACACTGAAGCTTTCTTT. It translates to CASSPLTGINTEAFF.

The V and J genes are TRBV29-1 and TRBJ2-7; no reliable D call. V was clipped by 2 bases and J by 3 bases, with 11 bases between them. CDR1 and CDR2 (germline): SQVTM, ANQGSEA. The CDR3 contains 13 residues. CDR3 nucleotides: TGCAGCGTTGAACCTGATTCTGGCTACGAGCAGTACTTC. It is translated as CSVEPDSGYEQYF.

The chain joins TRBV5-1 to TRBJ2-5, with 7 bases that match TRBD1. The CDR3 has 14 residues. V lost 0 bases and J lost 7; bases outside the gene matches: 6. Germline values: CDR1 SGHRS, CDR2 YFSETQ. The DNA of the CDR3 is TGCGCCAGCAGCTTGGCTACAGGGGATGGGACCCAGTACTTC. Its translation: CASSLATGDGTQYF.

This clonotype showed up many times. The gene calls are TRBV28 and TRBJ2-1; 7 bases align to TRBD2. This CDR3 comprises 15 residues. Germline values: CDR1 MDHEN, CDR2 SYDVKM. Trimming at V came to 7 bases and at J to 0 bases, leaving 6 bases not matched to a gene. CDR3 bases: TGTGCCAGCACCGTAGCGGGCCGCTCCTACAATGAGCAGTTCTTC. Translation gives CASTVAGRSYNEQFF.

The J gene is TRBJ1-2, the V gene TRBV6-2 or TRBV6-3; D is undetermined. The CDR3 spans 14 residues. Trimming removed 0 bases from V and 6 bases from J, with 11 bases in between. CDR1 MNHEY and CDR2 SVGEGT come from the germline V gene. The CDR3 coding sequence is TGTGCCAGCAGTTACTCGTCAGGAAGGCATGGCTACACCTTC. This translates into CASSYSSGRHGYTF.

The CDR3 DNA reads as TGTGCCACCGCCTCTAGCGGGAGGGCGGAAGAGCAGTACTTC. Its protein is CATASSGRAEEQYF. The chain uses TRBV25-1 and TRBJ2-7, with 12 bases that match TRBD2. CDR3 length: 14 amino acids. V dropped 10 bases and J dropped 7; count of bases not matched to a gene: 11. Germline CDR1 and CDR2: MGHDK and SYGVNS.

This clonotype has ten or more counts. This chain uses TRBV25-1 with TRBJ2-2; TRBD2 aligns across 8 bases. The CDR3 length is 15 residues. The V gene end was trimmed by 4 bases and the J gene end by 5 bases; junction bases not matched to a gene: 6. Germline CDR1 reads MGHDK; CDR2 reads SYGVNS. CDR3 coding DNA: TGTGCCAGCAGTGTTTCGGCGGGAGGAACCGGGGAGCTGTTTTTT. It translates to CASSVSAGGTGELFF.

This clonotype has just a few counts. J is TRBJ1-1 and V is TRBV29-1; a possible D gene is TRBD1 (5 bases). This CDR3 contains 12 residues. Trimming took 8 bases from V and 4 from J, leaving 14 bases between them. Germline V gene lookup returns CDR1 SQVTM and CDR2 ANQGSEA. The CDR3 bases are TGCAGCCACGGGGGGGACGGCACTGAAGCTTTCTTT. Protein: CSHGGDGTEAFF.